This T cell receptor (beta chain) is drawn from a study of identical twins. General observations from the study: In beta out-of-frame sequences, the excess sharing between twins was weaker. Abundant beta clonotypes from cord blood bore fewer insertions; memory repertoires lacked this pattern. Not following the same donors, the study drew its conclusions from cross-sectional statistical analysis.

The table lists this clonotype with a few counts. Its antigen is unknown. Trimming pared 6 bases from V and 9 bases from J, leaving 12 bases between. This CDR3 has 12 amino acids. Germline CDR1 is LGHDT and CDR2 is YNNKEL (reference sequence). TCRdb ran MiXCR on the 5' RACE reads and lists one entry per CDR3 protein. The data contain about 690,000 distinct CDR3 sequences, 6.1% of them singletons. Sequencing used naive T cells sorted from blood. J is TRBJ2-1 and V is TRBV3-1; D gene ambiguous. This receptor was taken from a man aged 18 to 30 in good health. The CDR3 spells CASSPQSFEQFF. CDR3 bases: TGTGCCAGCAGTCCACAAAGCTTTGAGCAGTTCTTC.